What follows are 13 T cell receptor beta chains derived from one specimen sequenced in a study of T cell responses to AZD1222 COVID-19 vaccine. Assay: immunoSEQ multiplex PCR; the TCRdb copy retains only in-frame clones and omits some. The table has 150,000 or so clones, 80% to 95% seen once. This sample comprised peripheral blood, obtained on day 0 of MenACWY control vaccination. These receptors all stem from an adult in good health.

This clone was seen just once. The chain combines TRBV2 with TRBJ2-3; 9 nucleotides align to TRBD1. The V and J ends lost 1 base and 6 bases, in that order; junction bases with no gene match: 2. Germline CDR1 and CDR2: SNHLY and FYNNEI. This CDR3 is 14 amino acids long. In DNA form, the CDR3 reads TGTGCCAGCAGTGAAGGGACAGGGGCTGATACGCAGTATTTT. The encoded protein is CASSEGTGADTQYF.

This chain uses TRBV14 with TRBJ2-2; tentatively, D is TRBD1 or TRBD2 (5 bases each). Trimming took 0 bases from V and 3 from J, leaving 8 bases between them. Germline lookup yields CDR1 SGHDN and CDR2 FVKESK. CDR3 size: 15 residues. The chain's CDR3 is CASSQDGAYTGELFF. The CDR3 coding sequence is TGTGCCAGCAGCCAAGACGGGGCTTACACCGGGGAGCTGTTTTTT.

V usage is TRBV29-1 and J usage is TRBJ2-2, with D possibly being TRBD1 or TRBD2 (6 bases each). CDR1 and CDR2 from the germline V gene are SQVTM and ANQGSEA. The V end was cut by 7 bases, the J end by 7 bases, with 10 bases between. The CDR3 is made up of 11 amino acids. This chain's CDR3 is CSGGAYGELFF. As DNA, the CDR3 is TGCAGCGGGGGGGCGTACGGGGAGCTGTTTTTT.

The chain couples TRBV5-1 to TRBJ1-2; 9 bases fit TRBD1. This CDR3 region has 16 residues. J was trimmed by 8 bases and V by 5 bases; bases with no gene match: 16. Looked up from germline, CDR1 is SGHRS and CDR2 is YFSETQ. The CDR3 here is CASRKPGQGEAGGYTF. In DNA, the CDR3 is TGCGCCAGCAGAAAACCGGGACAGGGAGAAGCGGGGGGCTACACCTTC.

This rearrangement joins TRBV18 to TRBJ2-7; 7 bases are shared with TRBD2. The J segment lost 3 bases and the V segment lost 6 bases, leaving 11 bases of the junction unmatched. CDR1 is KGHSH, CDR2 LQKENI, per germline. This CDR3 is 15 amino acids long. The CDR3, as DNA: TGTGCCAGCTCGGGGAGGGGAACTGCGGACTACGAGCAGTACTTC. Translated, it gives CASSGRGTADYEQYF.

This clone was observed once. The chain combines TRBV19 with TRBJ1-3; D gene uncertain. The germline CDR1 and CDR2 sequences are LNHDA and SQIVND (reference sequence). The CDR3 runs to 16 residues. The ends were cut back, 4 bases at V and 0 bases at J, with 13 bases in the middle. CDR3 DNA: TGTGCCAGTAGTACCCTCCGGAGGAGCTCTGGAAACACCATATATTTT. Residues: CASSTLRRSSGNTIYF. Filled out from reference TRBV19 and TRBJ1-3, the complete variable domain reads DGGITQSPKYLFRKEGQNVTLSCEQNLNHDAMYWYRQDPGQGLRLIYYSQIVNDFQKGDIAEGYSVSREKKESFPLTVTSAQKNPTAFYLCASSTLRRSSGNTIYFGEGSWLTVV.

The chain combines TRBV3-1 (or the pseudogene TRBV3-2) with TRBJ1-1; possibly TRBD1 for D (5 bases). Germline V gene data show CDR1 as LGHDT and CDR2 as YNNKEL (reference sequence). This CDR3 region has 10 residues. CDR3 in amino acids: CGGEGTEAFF. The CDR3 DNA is TGTGGGGGGGAGGGCACTGAAGCTTTCTTT.

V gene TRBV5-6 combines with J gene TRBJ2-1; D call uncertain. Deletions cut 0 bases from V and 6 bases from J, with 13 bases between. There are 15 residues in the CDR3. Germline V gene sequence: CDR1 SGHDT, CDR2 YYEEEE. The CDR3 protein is CASSLGQVEANEQFF. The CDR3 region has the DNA TGTGCCAGCAGCTTGGGGCAGGTCGAGGCCAATGAGCAGTTCTTC.

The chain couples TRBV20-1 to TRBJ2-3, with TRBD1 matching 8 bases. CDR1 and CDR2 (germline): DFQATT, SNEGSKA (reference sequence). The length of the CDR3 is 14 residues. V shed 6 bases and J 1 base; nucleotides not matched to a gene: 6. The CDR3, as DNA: TGCAGTGCAAGTCCGGGACAGGGCACAGATACGCAGTATTTT. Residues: CSASPGQGTDTQYF.

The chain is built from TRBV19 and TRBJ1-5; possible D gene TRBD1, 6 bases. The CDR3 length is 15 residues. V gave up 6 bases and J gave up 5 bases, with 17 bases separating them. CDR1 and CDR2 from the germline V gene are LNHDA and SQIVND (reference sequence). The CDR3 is CASRGVRTEDQPQHF. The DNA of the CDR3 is TGTGCCAGTAGAGGCGTCAGGACAGAAGATCAGCCCCAGCATTTT.

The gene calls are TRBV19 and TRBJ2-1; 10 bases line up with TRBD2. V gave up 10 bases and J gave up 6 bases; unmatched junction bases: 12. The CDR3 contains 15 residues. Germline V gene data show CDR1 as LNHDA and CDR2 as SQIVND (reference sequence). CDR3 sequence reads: CATDGGSGRVNEQFF. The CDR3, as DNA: TGTGCCACCGACGGGGGAAGCGGGAGGGTCAATGAGCAGTTCTTC. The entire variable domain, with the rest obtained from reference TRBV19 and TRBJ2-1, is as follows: DGGITQSPKYLFRKEGQNVTLSCEQNLNHDAMYWYRQDPGQGLRLIYYSQIVNDFQKGDIAEGYSVSREKKESFPLTVTSAQKNPTAFYLCATDGGSGRVNEQFFGPGTRLTVL.

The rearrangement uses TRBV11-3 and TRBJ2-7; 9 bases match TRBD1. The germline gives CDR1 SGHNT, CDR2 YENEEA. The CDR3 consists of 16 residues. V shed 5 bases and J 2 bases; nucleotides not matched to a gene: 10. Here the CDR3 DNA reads TGTGCCAGCAGCCCAAAACAGGGGGCCCAACCCTACGAGCAGTACTTC. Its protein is CASSPKQGAQPYEQYF.

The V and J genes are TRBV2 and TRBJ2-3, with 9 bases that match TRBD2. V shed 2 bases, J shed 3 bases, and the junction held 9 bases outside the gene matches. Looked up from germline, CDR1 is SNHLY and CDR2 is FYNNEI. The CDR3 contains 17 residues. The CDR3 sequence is CASSESRLADKTDTQYF. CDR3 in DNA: TGTGCCAGCAGTGAAAGTCGACTAGCGGACAAAACAGATACGCAGTATTTT.